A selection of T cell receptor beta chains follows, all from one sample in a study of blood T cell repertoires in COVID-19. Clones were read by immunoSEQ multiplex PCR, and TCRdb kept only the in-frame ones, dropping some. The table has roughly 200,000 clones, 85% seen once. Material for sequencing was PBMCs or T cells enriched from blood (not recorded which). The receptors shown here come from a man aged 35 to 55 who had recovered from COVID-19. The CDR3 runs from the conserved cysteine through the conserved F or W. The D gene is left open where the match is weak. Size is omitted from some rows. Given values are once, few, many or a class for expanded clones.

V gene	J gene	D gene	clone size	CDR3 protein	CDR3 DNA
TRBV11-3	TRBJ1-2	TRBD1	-	CASSPAVSTGFYGYTF	TGTGCCAGCAGCCCCGCCGTATCGACAGGGTTCTATGGCTACACCTTC
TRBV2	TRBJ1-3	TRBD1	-	CASSEHFTGVAGNTIYF	TGTGCCAGCAGTGAACACTTCACAGGGGTGGCTGGAAACACCATATATTTT
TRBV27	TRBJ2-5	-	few	CASSPMPGPLGGTQYF	TGTGCCAGCAGCCCCATGCCGGGCCCCCTCGGGGGGACCCAGTACTTC
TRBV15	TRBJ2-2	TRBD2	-	CATSRGTSTGELFF	TGTGCCACCAGCAGAGGGACTAGCACCGGGGAGCTGTTTTTT
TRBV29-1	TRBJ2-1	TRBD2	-	CSVGLAGGVNEQFF	TGCAGCGTTGGACTAGCGGGTGGGGTCAATGAGCAGTTCTTC
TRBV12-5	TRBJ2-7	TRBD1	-	CASGLVRTGPYEQYF	TGTGCTAGTGGTTTGGTGAGGACAGGGCCCTACGAGCAGTACTTC
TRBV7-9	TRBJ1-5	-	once	CASSPGGGNQPQHF	TGTGCCAGCAGCCCAGGCGGGGGCAATCAGCCCCAGCATTTT
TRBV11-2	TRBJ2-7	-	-	CASSSRILIRSYEQYF	TGTGCCAGCAGCTCTAGGATTCTCATTAGGTCCTACGAGCAGTACTTC
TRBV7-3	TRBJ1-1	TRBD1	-	CASSPQGDTEAFF	TGTGCCAGCAGCCCTCAGGGGGACACTGAAGCTTTCTTT
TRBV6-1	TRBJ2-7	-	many	CASSEIGQSTYEQYF	TGTGCCAGCAGTGAAATCGGACAGTCAACCTACGAGCAGTACTTC
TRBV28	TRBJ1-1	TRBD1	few	CASSPAGTGGKGTEAFF	TGTGCCAGCAGTCCCGCGGGGACAGGGGGGAAGGGCACTGAAGCTTTCTTT
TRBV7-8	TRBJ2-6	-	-	CASSLVGASLHSGANVLTF	TGTGCCAGCAGCTTAGTAGGGGCATCCCTCCATTCTGGGGCCAACGTCCTGACTTTC
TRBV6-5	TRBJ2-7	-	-	CASSNSGFSYEQYF	TGTGCCAGCAGCAATAGCGGATTCTCCTACGAGCAGTACTTC
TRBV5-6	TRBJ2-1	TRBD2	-	CASTFGGGYNEQFF	TGTGCCAGCACCTTCGGCGGGGGTTACAATGAGCAGTTCTTC
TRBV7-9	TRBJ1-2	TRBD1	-	CASSLIGQENYGYTF	TGTGCCAGCAGCTTAATCGGACAGGAGAACTATGGCTACACCTTC
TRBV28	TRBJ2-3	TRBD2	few	CASSPPGLAGGRTDTQYF	TGTGCCAGCAGTCCTCCGGGACTAGCGGGAGGGCGCACAGATACGCAGTATTTT
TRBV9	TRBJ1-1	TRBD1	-	CASSVALGSQGRNTEAFF	TGTGCCAGCAGCGTAGCTTTGGGCTCACAGGGGAGGAACACTGAAGCTTTCTTT
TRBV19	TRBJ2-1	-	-	CASSPLRDSHNEQFF	TGTGCCAGTTCACCTCTACGGGACTCCCACAATGAGCAGTTCTTC
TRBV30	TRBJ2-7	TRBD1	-	CAWSYGTGGYEQYF	TGTGCCTGGTCCTACGGGACAGGGGGCTACGAGCAGTACTTC
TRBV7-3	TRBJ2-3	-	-	CASSTDPGDTQYF	TGTGCCAGCAGCACGGATCCGGGAGATACGCAGTATTTT
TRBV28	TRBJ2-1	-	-	CASSSLQSFRANEQFF	TGTGCCAGCAGTTCGTTACAATCTTTCAGGGCCAATGAGCAGTTCTTC
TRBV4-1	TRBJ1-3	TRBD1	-	CASSQDLGQGRTGNTIYF	TGCGCCAGCAGCCAAGACCTTGGACAGGGAAGAACTGGAAACACCATATATTTT
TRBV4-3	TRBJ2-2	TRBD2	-	CASSQSTGGIPNTGELFF	TGCGCCAGCAGCCAATCGACGGGAGGCATCCCTAACACCGGGGAGCTGTTTTTT
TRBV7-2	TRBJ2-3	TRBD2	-	CASSSGGGRTDTQYF	TGTGCCAGCAGCTCCGGGGGGGGTCGCACAGATACGCAGTATTTT
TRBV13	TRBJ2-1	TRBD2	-	CASRRRTRKNEQFF	TGTGCCAGCAGAAGAAGGACTAGGAAGAATGAGCAGTTCTTC
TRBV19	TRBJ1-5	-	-	CASSIILGGASNQPQHF	TGTGCCAGTAGTATAATATTGGGAGGGGCTAGCAATCAGCCCCAGCATTTT
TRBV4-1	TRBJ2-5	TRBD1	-	CASSQGSGQGAVETQYF	TGCGCCAGCAGCCAAGGCTCGGGACAGGGGGCCGTTGAGACCCAGTACTTC
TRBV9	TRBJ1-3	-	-	CASSVAVAATGNTIYF	TGTGCCAGCAGCGTAGCCGTAGCAGCTACTGGAAACACCATATATTTT
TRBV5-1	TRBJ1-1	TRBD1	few	CASSPGTGNTEAFF	TGCGCCAGCAGCCCGGGGACAGGGAACACTGAAGCTTTCTTT
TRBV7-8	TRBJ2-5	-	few	CASSLEQAVKTQYF	TGTGCCAGCAGCTTAGAACAGGCGGTAAAGACCCAGTACTTC